This T cell receptor (beta chain) was identified in a study of T cell responses to AZD1222 COVID-19 vaccine. Study-level points and caveats: Spike-specific TCR breadth and depth grew following two AZD1222 doses. Sampled repertoires all dated from after the peak T cell response.

Profiling relied on immunoSEQ multiplex PCR, and the TCRdb table lists in-frame clones only, not all of them. The repertoire holds around 30,000 clones, 93% seen once, with 8.1% in the top ten. V was trimmed by 6 bases and J by 3 bases, leaving 17 bases between them. The CDR3 consists of 15 residues. CDR1 LGHDT and CDR2 YNNKEL come from the germline V gene (reference sequence). About this clone: Antigen specificity is unknown.

The genes are TRBV3-1 (or the pseudogene TRBV3-2) and TRBJ1-2; D is possibly TRBD1 (5 bases). The material was peripheral blood, obtained on day 0 of AZD1222 vaccination. The receptor comes from an adult in good health. The CDR3 spells CASRGTARVDYGYTF. The CDR3 bases are TGTGCCAGCAGAGGTACCGCCAGGGTTGACTATGGCTACACCTTC.